The clone carrying this TCR beta chain appeared a single time. Its matching antigen is unknown. Second doses at about 4 or about 12 weeks were pooled. These data originate in a study of T cell responses to AZD1222 COVID-19 vaccine. The study's findings and limits: At baseline, just 6 or 7 AZD1222 recipients tested seropositive. Increased Spike-specific TCR breadth and depth were observed after two AZD1222 doses. Reportedly, close to half of spike-specific TCRs are directed against unmutated variant regions.

Generated by immunoSEQ multiplex PCR, the TCRdb table keeps only in-frame clones and is missing some. The table shows 70,000 to 95,000 clones, with 80% to 95% occurring only once. The CDR3 consists of 14 residues. Trimming took off 9 bases at V and 4 bases at J, with 16 bases between the two ends. CDR1 and CDR2 from the germline V gene are MGHDK and SYGVNS. The sample was peripheral blood, taken 28 days after the second AZD1222 dose. The sequence was collected from an adult who received the AZD1222 COVID-19 vaccine. V gene TRBV25-1 combines with J gene TRBJ2-1; the D gene is possibly TRBD2 (7 bases). CDR3 coding DNA: TGTGCCAGTGGGAGGGGGGTGCTATACAATGAGCAGTTCTTC. Translating gives CASGRGVLYNEQFF.